This T cell receptor beta chain came from a study of cytomegalovirus exposure and HLA in healthy donors. Details on this clone: Its antigen is still unknown.

The CDR3 has 14 residues. Germline CDR1 reads LGHNT; CDR2 reads FRNRAP. Trimming removed 2 bases at V and 5 bases at J, with 12 bases between. Vbeta (60) and Jbeta (13) primers were used in the PCR. Some clones are missing from TCRdb's copy, which holds only in-frame ones; the method was immunoSEQ multiplex PCR. The data contain fewer than 200,000 clones, about 70% of them singletons. Findings and caveats of the study: Later analysis found that TCR beta chains associated with HLA were more clonally expanded than other, equally common chains. A few of the chains that were CMV-associated were confirmed in vitro to be specific for CMV antigens.

Specimen: PBMCs. The clonotype was recovered from a woman in her twenties or thirties in good health and CMV-seronegative. The genes are TRBV12-5 and TRBJ1-1; D might be TRBD1 (6 bases). The CDR3 DNA is TGTGCTAGTGGTTTGAGGGCGGGGGCTACTGAAGCTTTCTTT. Its protein is CASGLRAGATEAFF.